The 32 T cell receptor beta chains below were found in one sample sequenced in a study of T-cell reconstitution after alpha-beta-depleted transplantation in children. Preparation of the TCRbeta library used unique molecular identifiers. TCRdb re-derived calls from the PCR reads in MiXCR, one entry per CDR3 protein. The repertoire includes hundreds of thousands of distinct CDR3 sequences, approximately 20% of them detected once, and about 3.1% sits in the top ten. Sequences were derived from PBMCs from the stem cell graft donor, sampled from the stem cell graft. These receptors all come from a human donor who donated a stem cell graft to a child with acute lymphoblastic leukemia.

This rearrangement joins TRBV4-1 to TRBJ1-5; D gene ambiguous. CDR3 size: 16 residues. Germline lookup yields CDR1 MGHRA and CDR2 YSYEKL. V was cut by 0 bases and J by 0 bases, with 9 bases left in between. CDR3 bases: TGCGCCAGCAGCCAAGAAGACCACTATAGCAATCAGCCCCAGCATTTT. Translation: CASSQEDHYSNQPQHF.

The rearrangement links TRBV5-1 to TRBJ2-1, with TRBD2 identical over 8 bases. V shed 1 base, J shed 7 bases, and the junction held 10 bases outside the gene matches. CDR1 and CDR2 (germline): SGHRS, YFSETQ. The CDR3 loop spans 16 amino acids. The chain's CDR3 is CASSLFSGRSGNEQFF. CDR3 DNA sequence: TGCGCCAGCAGCTTGTTCAGCGGGAGATCTGGGAATGAGCAGTTCTTC.

This clonotype was detected a few times. The V call is TRBV4-1, the J call TRBJ2-1; 7 nucleotides agree with TRBD2. In germline, CDR1 is MGHRA, CDR2 YSYEKL. Trimming removed 1 base from V and 2 bases from J; junction bases left unmatched: 2. There are 15 residues in the CDR3. CDR3 in amino acids: CASSQVGRTYNEQFF. In DNA, the CDR3 is TGCGCCAGCAGCCAAGTCGGGAGGACCTACAATGAGCAGTTCTTC.

This clonotype showed up many times. The rearrangement uses TRBV5-1 and TRBJ1-2, with no clear D. Germline loops: CDR1 SGHRS, CDR2 YFSETQ. The CDR3 runs to 15 residues. Trimming left V 1 base short and J 4 bases short, with 14 bases between. The CDR3: CASSLQVDAPYGYTF. The CDR3 bases are TGCGCCAGCAGCTTGCAGGTGGACGCGCCCTATGGCTACACCTTC.

This clonotype was counted a few times. V gene TRBV6-5 combines with J gene TRBJ1-4; 9 nucleotides line up with TRBD1. Germline V gene lookup returns CDR1 MNHEY and CDR2 SVGAGI. J gave up 6 bases and V 0 bases, and 2 bases lay outside the gene matches. This CDR3 is 15 amino acids long. The CDR3 coding sequence is TGTGCCAGCAGTTACTCCGGGGACAGGGATGAAAAACTGTTTTTT. This encodes CASSYSGDRDEKLFF.

This clonotype was observed a few times. The chain combines TRBV25-1 with TRBJ1-1; 7 bases fit TRBD1. CDR3 length: 14 amino acids. Germline trimming cut 7 bases from V and 8 bases from J; bases unmatched to any gene: 13. In germline, CDR1 is MGHDK, CDR2 SYGVNS. CDR3 in DNA: TGTGCCAGCAAAGGGGGCCCCGGTGGGGCCGAAGCTTTCTTT. Residues: CASKGGPGGAEAFF.

There are a few counts of this clonotype. The chain uses TRBV5-1 and TRBJ2-4, with TRBD1 identical over 7 bases. Germline CDR1 reads SGHRS; CDR2 reads YFSETQ. This CDR3 has 15 residues. V dropped 1 base and J dropped 1; count of bases not matched to a gene: 2. The CDR3 reads CASSLPDRAKNIQYF. In DNA, the CDR3 is TGCGCCAGCAGCTTGCCGGACAGGGCCAAAAACATTCAGTACTTC.

The CDR3 sequence: CASSFYRGPVHEQYF. In DNA form, the CDR3 reads TGCGCCAGCAGCTTCTACAGGGGGCCAGTGCACGAGCAGTACTTC. V and J are TRBV5-1 and TRBJ2-7; 9 bases map to TRBD1. The CDR3 runs 15 residues. Trimming removed 2 bases from V and 5 bases from J; junction bases left unmatched: 8. The germline V gene has CDR1 SGHRS and CDR2 YFSETQ.

V gene TRBV9 combines with J gene TRBJ2-7, with unresolved D. V lost 1 base to trimming and J lost 0 bases, with 8 bases between them. Per the germline V gene, CDR1 is SGDLS and CDR2 is YYNGEE. This CDR3 spans 14 amino acids. CDR3 sequence reads: CASSVLELSYEQYF. The DNA of the CDR3 is TGTGCCAGCAGCGTATTGGAGCTCTCCTACGAGCAGTACTTC.

The J gene is TRBJ1-4, the V gene TRBV7-2; tentatively, D is TRBD1 (6 bases). The CDR3 is 15 amino acids. Trimming took 2 bases from V and 2 from J, leaving 9 bases between them. The germline gives CDR1 SGHTA, CDR2 FQGNSA. Here the CDR3 reads CASSLTGRTNEKLFF. Here the CDR3 DNA reads TGTGCCAGCAGCTTAACAGGGAGGACTAATGAAAAACTGTTTTTT.

This chain joins TRBV5-1 and TRBJ2-7; TRBD2 matches at 14 bases. The CDR3 consists of 20 residues. Germline CDR1 is SGHRS and CDR2 is YFSETQ. V shed 3 bases, J shed 2 bases, and the junction held 16 bases outside the gene matches. CDR3 nucleotide sequence: TGCGCCAGCAGCTCGATTCCGACGGGACTAGCGGGAGCCCGCCCCTACGAGCAGTACTTC. It translates to CASSSIPTGLAGARPYEQYF. Combining the CDR3 with reference TRBV5-1 and TRBJ2-7 gives the whole variable domain KAGVTQTPRYLIKTRGQQVTLSCSPISGHRSVSWYQQTPGQGLQFLFEYFSETQRNKGNFPGRFSGRQFSNSRSEMNVSTLELGDSALYLCASSSIPTGLAGARPYEQYFGPGTRLTVT.

The rearrangement joins TRBV7-3 to TRBJ1-1, with 7 bases that match TRBD1. The J segment lost 1 base and the V segment lost 5 bases, leaving 7 bases of the junction unmatched. The CDR3 is 15 residues long. Germline V gene sequence: CDR1 SGHTA, CDR2 FQGTGA. CDR3 coding DNA: TGTGCCAGCAGCCCAGGGGGGGGCCGGAACACTGAAGCTTTCTTT. Protein product: CASSPGGGRNTEAFF.

The genes are TRBV27 and TRBJ1-2, with 8 bases lining up with TRBD1. This CDR3 contains 13 residues. V dropped 4 bases and J dropped 8; count of bases not matched to a gene: 6. CDR1 is MNHEY and CDR2 is SMNVEV in the germline V gene (reference sequence). Written as DNA, the CDR3 is TGTGCCAGCAGTTCGACAGGGGCGGTAGGCTACACCTTC. Translating gives CASSSTGAVGYTF.

This rearrangement joins TRBV7-9 to TRBJ2-2; 8 positions agree with TRBD2. The CDR3 covers 17 residues. Per germline, CDR1 SEHNR and CDR2 FQNEAQ (reference sequence). V lost 0 bases and J lost 5; bases outside the gene matches: 8. DNA of the CDR3: TGTGCCAGCAGCTTAGCGCTATTGCGGGAGGTAACCGGGGAGCTGTTTTTT. Translated: CASSLALLREVTGELFF.

The gene calls are TRBV6-1 and TRBJ1-5, with D possibly being TRBD1 (6 bases). V lost 3 bases to trimming and J lost 6 bases, with 15 bases between them. The germline V gene encodes CDR1 MNHNS and CDR2 SASEGT. The CDR3 covers 15 residues. The CDR3 DNA reads TGTGCCAGCAGTGAGCCGGGGGGCGGAGGTCAGCCCCAGCATTTT. The encoded protein is CASSEPGGGGQPQHF.

The genes are TRBV12-3 or TRBV12-4 and TRBJ1-1; no clear D. CDR3 length: 14 residues. The V gene lost 3 bases and the J gene lost 2 bases, with 10 bases spanning the gap. This chain's CDR3 is CASSLITVNTEAFF. CDR3 bases: TGTGCCAGCAGTTTGATTACAGTAAACACTGAAGCTTTCTTT.

The V and J genes are TRBV11-2 and TRBJ1-4; D remains ambiguous. V lost 6 bases and J 8 bases, leaving 16 bases between the germline ends. Germline V gene lookup returns CDR1 SGHAT and CDR2 FQNNGV. This CDR3 region has 14 residues. CDR3 protein: CASSGLGSGEKLFF. DNA for the CDR3: TGTGCCAGCAGTGGCTTGGGTTCCGGGGAAAAACTGTTTTTT.

The V gene is TRBV9, the J gene TRBJ2-1; D may match TRBD1 or TRBD2 (5 bases each). The CDR3 has 14 residues. Deletions cut 3 bases from V and 6 bases from J, with 13 bases between. Germline loops: CDR1 SGDLS, CDR2 YYNGEE. This CDR3 is CASSETGTPNEQFF. CDR3 sequence (DNA): TGTGCCAGCAGCGAGACCGGGACCCCCAATGAGCAGTTCTTC.

This clonotype turned up a few times. The genes are TRBV4-2 and TRBJ1-2, with D unclear. CDR1 and CDR2 from the germline V gene are LGHNA and YNFKEQ. CDR3 length: 16 residues. The V end was cut by 4 bases, the J end by 9 bases, with 24 bases between. The CDR3 bases are TGTGCCAGCAGCCCCTCGGCGGGAGGCCTCCTCGGGAGCTACACCTTC. Translation: CASSPSAGGLLGSYTF.

The V and J genes are TRBV9 and TRBJ2-1, with D possibly TRBD2 on 6 matching bases. Trimming pared 0 bases from V and 8 bases from J, leaving 15 bases between. Per the germline V gene, CDR1 is SGDLS and CDR2 is YYNGEE. The CDR3 loop spans 15 amino acids. The DNA of the CDR3 is TGTGCCAGCAGCGTAGAGGTCGGGAGAACGGATGAGCAGTTCTTC. Its translation: CASSVEVGRTDEQFF. The entire variable domain, with the rest obtained from reference TRBV9 and TRBJ2-1, is as follows: DSGVTQTPKHLITATGQRVTLRCSPRSGDLSVYWYQQSLDQGLQFLIQYYNGEERAKGNILERFSAQQFPDLHSELNLSSLELGDSALYFCASSVEVGRTDEQFFGPGTRLTVL.

This clonotype has only a few counts. The chain employs TRBV3-1 and TRBJ2-3; D is unresolved. The V gene's germline CDR1 is LGHDT and CDR2 YNNKEL (reference sequence). The CDR3 length is 16 residues. Deletions cut 0 bases from V and 2 bases from J, with 12 bases between. The CDR3 DNA sequence: TGTGCCAGCAGCCAAGATCTGCGGTATTACACAGATACGCAGTATTTT. This sequence encodes CASSQDLRYYTDTQYF.

This chain links TRBV7-9 with TRBJ2-2; D is unclear. CDR1 and CDR2 from the germline V gene are SEHNR and FQNEAQ (reference sequence). V lost 5 bases and J 7 bases, leaving 14 bases between the germline ends. The CDR3 consists of 14 residues. This chain's CDR3 is CASSLLLQNGELFF. Written as DNA, the CDR3 is TGTGCCAGCAGCCTCCTACTGCAGAACGGGGAGCTGTTTTTT.

The chain joins TRBV29-1 to TRBJ2-1; D is possibly TRBD2 (6 bases). The CDR3 extends over 16 amino acids. V was pared by 6 bases and J by 2 bases, with 20 bases between. The germline V gene has CDR1 SQVTM and CDR2 ANQGSEA. This CDR3 reads CSVEPSLALTYNEQFF. The CDR3 DNA is TGCAGCGTGGAACCAAGTCTAGCGTTAACCTACAATGAGCAGTTCTTC.

This clonotype was picked up a small number of times. The chain uses TRBV7-6 and TRBJ1-1; D call uncertain. With 5 bases removed from V and 2 bases from J, the gap between germline ends came to 12 bases. Germline V CDR1 and CDR2: SGHVS, FNYEAQ. The CDR3 is 14 residues long. CDR3 sequence reads: CASSSRHLNTEAFF. In DNA, the CDR3 is TGTGCCAGCAGCAGTCGACACCTTAACACTGAAGCTTTCTTT.

The chain uses TRBV10-3 and TRBJ2-1; the D gene is possibly TRBD2 (6 bases). The CDR3 consists of 16 residues. The V end lost 6 bases, the J end lost 2 bases, and 17 bases lay between the germline ends. Germline assignment: CDR1 ENHRY and CDR2 SYGVKD. CDR3 in amino acids: CAISHPPGEPYNEQFF. CDR3 coding DNA: TGTGCCATCAGCCATCCTCCGGGAGAACCCTACAATGAGCAGTTCTTC.

The table lists this clonotype with many counts. The chain is built from TRBV12-3 or TRBV12-4 and TRBJ1-1; D possibly corresponds to TRBD1 (6 bases). Trimming took 3 bases from V and 6 from J, leaving 14 bases between them. The CDR3 is made up of 14 amino acids. CDR3 sequence reads: CASSFRGGRSEAFF. The CDR3 DNA reads TGTGCCAGCAGTTTCAGAGGGGGTAGATCTGAAGCTTTCTTT.

The CDR3 spells CSVAAGGDFSLADTQYF. CDR3 coding DNA: TGCAGCGTTGCCGCAGGAGGTGACTTCTCTCTTGCAGATACGCAGTATTTT. J is TRBJ2-3 and V is TRBV29-1; weak D call: TRBD2 (5 bases). V shed 4 bases and J shed 4 bases, with 24 bases lying between them. The CDR3 length is 17 residues. The germline gives CDR1 SQVTM, CDR2 ANQGSEA.

This clonotype has a handful of counts. This chain links TRBV20-1 with TRBJ1-6, with 8 bases aligning to TRBD1. Per germline, CDR1 DFQATT and CDR2 SNEGSKA (reference sequence). The CDR3 has 15 residues. The junction had 6 bases not matched to a gene; V was cut back by 0 bases and J by 8 bases. The CDR3 region has the DNA TGCAGTGCTAGAGAGACGGGGACAGGTTATTCACCCCTCCACTTT. Its protein product is CSARETGTGYSPLHF.

The gene calls are TRBV3-1 and TRBJ2-1; D perhaps matches TRBD2 (5 bases). In germline, CDR1 is LGHDT, CDR2 YNNKEL (reference sequence). Trimming removed 1 base from V and 3 bases from J, with 10 bases in between. The CDR3 has 15 residues. The CDR3 loop reads CASSQAPSSYNEQFF. The CDR3 nucleotides are TGTGCCAGCAGCCAAGCACCTAGCAGCTACAATGAGCAGTTCTTC.

Only a few counts were recorded for this clonotype. This chain connects TRBV15 to TRBJ2-7; a possible D gene is TRBD2 (6 bases). The ends were cut back, 6 bases at V and 6 bases at J, with 15 bases in the middle. Germline V gene lookup returns CDR1 LNHNV and CDR2 YYDKDF (reference sequence). This CDR3 spans 13 amino acids. CDR3 sequence (DNA): TGTGCCACCAGTAGTCGAGGAGGGATCGAGCAGTACTTC. Translated, it gives CATSSRGGIEQYF.

The chain combines TRBV20-1 with TRBJ2-3, with 11 bases lining up with TRBD2. Germline CDR1 and CDR2: DFQATT and SNEGSKA (reference sequence). The CDR3 loop spans 14 amino acids. V was pared by 2 bases and J by 4 bases, with 2 bases of the junction left unmatched. CDR3 DNA sequence: TGCAGTGCTAGACTAGCGGGAGGCGCAGATACGCAGTATTTT. It codes for CSARLAGGADTQYF.

This clonotype was picked up a small number of times. The chain joins TRBV27 to TRBJ1-1; D not certain. This CDR3 contains 14 residues. Trimming left V 4 bases short and J 6 bases short, with 15 bases between. CDR1 is MNHEY, CDR2 SMNVEV, per germline (reference sequence). The CDR3 region has the DNA TGTGCCAGCAGTTCCTTGTCCAAGGGTGCTGAAGCTTTCTTT. This encodes CASSSLSKGAEAFF.